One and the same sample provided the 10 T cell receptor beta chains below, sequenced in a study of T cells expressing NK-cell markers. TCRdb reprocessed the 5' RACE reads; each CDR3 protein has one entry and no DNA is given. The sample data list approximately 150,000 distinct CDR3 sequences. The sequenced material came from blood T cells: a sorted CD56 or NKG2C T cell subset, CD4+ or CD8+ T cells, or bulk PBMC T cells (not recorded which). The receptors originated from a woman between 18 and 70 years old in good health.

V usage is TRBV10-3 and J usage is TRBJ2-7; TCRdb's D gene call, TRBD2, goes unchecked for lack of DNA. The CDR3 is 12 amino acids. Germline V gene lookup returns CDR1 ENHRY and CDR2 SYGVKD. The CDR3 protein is CASGTMNYEQYF.

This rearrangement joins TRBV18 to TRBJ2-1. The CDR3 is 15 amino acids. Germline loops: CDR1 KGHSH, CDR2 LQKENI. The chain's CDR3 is CASSPPGLPGNEQFF. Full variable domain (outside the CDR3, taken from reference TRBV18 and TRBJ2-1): NAGVMQNPRHLVRRRGQEARLRCSPMKGHSHVYWYRQLPEEGLKFMVYLQKENIIDESGMPKERFSAEFPKEGPSILRIQQVVRGDSAAYFCASSPPGLPGNEQFFGPGTRLTVL.

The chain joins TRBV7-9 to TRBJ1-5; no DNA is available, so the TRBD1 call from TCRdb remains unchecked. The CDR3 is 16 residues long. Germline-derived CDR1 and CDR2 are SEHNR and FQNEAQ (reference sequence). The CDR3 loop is CASSQLRAGRDQPQHF.

CDR3 residues: CSGLKQGAFNEQFF. The V and J genes are TRBV29-1 and TRBJ2-1; without DNA, the TCRdb call of TRBD1 cannot be checked. Germline assignment: CDR1 SQVTM and CDR2 ANQGSEA. The CDR3 has 14 residues.

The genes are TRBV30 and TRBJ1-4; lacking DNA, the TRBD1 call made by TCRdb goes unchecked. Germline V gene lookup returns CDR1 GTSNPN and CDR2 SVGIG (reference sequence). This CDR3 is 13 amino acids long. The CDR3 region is CAWSLGGREKLFF.

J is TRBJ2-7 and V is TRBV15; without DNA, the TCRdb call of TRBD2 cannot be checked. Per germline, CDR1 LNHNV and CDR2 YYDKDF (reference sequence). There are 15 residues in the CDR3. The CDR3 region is CATSRGTSGKLEQYF. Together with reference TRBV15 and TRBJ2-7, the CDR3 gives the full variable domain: DAMVIQNPRYQVTQFGKPVTLSCSQTLNHNVMYWYQQKSSQAPKLLFHYYDKDFNNEADTPDNFQSRRPNTSFCFLDIRSPGLGDTAMYLCATSRGTSGKLEQYFGPGTRLTVT.

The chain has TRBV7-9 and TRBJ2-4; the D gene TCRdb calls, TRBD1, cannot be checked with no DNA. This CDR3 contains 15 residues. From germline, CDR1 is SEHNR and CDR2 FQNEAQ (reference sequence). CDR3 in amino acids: CASSSEDSRENIQYF.

The CDR3 is CASSLVGDRVGNEQFF. The chain combines TRBV11-2 with TRBJ2-1; there is no DNA to check the TCRdb D call of TRBD1. Germline V gene data show CDR1 as SGHAT and CDR2 as FQNNGV. This CDR3 comprises 16 residues. Full variable domain (remainder filled in from reference TRBV11-2 and TRBJ2-1): EAGVAQSPRYKIIEKRQSVAFWCNPISGHATLYWYQQILGQGPKLLIQFQNNGVVDDSQLPKDRFSAERLKGVDSTLKIQPAKLEDSAVYLCASSLVGDRVGNEQFFGPGTRLTVL.

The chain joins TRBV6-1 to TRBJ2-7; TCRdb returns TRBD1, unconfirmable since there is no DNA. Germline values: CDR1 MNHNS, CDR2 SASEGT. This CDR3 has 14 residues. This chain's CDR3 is CASNAGTGVVEQYF.

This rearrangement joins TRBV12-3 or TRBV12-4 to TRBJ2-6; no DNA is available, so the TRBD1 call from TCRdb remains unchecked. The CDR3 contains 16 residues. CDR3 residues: CASNRGGNSGANVLTF.